This T cell receptor (beta chain) was documented in a study of spatial heterogeneity in lung cancer. Study-level information: More beta-chain than alpha-chain sequences were consistently detected. Matched bulk RNA-seq provided a T cell module score, and TCR transcript counts in tumor regions correlated strongly with it. Across the raw uncorrected reads, a unique TCR and UMI combination was observed, on average, more than ten times.

Study-wide findings and caveats: Tumoral mutation counts were tracked by counts of expanded intratumoral alpha and beta TCRs.

TCRdb analysed the 5' RACE reads with MiXCR anew, one entry per CDR3 protein. Of fewer than 30,000 distinct CDR3 sequences in the sample, roughly 7.2% are singletons; the top ten hold about 24%. This clonotype has ten or more counts. The antigen is unknown. The time point was: sample taken at primary tumor resection. Germline CDR1 is DFQATT and CDR2 is SNEGSKA (reference sequence). Trimming took 3 bases from V and 0 from J, leaving 9 bases between them. The CDR3 has 15 residues. This receptor was obtained from a male donor with early-stage non-small cell lung cancer. This chain uses TRBV20-1 with TRBJ2-6; unclear D gene. The sequencing used lung tumor tissue, collected at surgery. CDR3 coding DNA: TGCAGTGCTAGGTTGGGCGGCTCTGGGGCCAACGTCCTGACTTTC. This translates into CSARLGGSGANVLTF.